This T cell receptor (beta chain) emerged from a study of shared clonotypes between healthy human individuals. Sequenced by immunoSEQ multiplex PCR; TCRdb stores in-frame clones only, minus some. Of about 640,000 clones listed, less than 80% were seen once; the top ten hold less than 2%. Donors were healthy HIV-negative adults without recently reported acute infections or vaccinations. Germline trimming cut 0 bases from V and 8 bases from J; bases unmatched to any gene: 8. There are 16 residues in the CDR3. CDR1 is SGHAT, CDR2 FQDESV, per germline (reference sequence). This clone was seen a handful of times.

Material for sequencing was memory CD4+ T cells sorted from blood. Subset given: CD45RA-negative fraction. This TCR came from a woman in her thirties in good health. This chain connects TRBV11-1 to TRBJ2-1, with TRBD2 identical over 9 bases. DNA for the CDR3: TGTGCCAGCAGCTTAGCTAAGGGACTAGCTGTCGATGAGCAGTTCTTC. The encoded protein is CASSLAKGLAVDEQFF.